Presented here are 10 T cell receptor beta chains from one specimen sequenced in a study of blood T cell repertoires in COVID-19. The assay was immunoSEQ multiplex PCR, and TCRdb's table has in-frame clones only and misses some. The data hold tens of thousands of clones, with approximately 80% observed a single time. The sequenced material came from peripheral blood. These receptors originate from a human donor in a cohort sampled during active COVID-19.

V gene TRBV19 combines with J gene TRBJ1-5; D not resolved. The CDR3 covers 15 residues. V gave up 7 bases and J gave up 0 bases, with 13 bases separating them. CDR1 and CDR2 from the germline V gene are LNHDA and SQIVND (reference sequence). CDR3 sequence reads: CASMEVRTSNQPQHF. CDR3 sequence (DNA): TGTGCCAGTATGGAGGTCCGCACTAGCAATCAGCCCCAGCATTTT.

V and J are TRBV28 and TRBJ2-7, with D possibly TRBD1 on 6 matching bases. The CDR3 sequence is 15 residues long. The V end was cut by 6 bases, the J end by 0 bases, with 15 bases between. Per germline, CDR1 MDHEN and CDR2 SYDVKM. CDR3 sequence reads: CASSSTGPHSYEQYF. CDR3 DNA: TGTGCCAGCAGCTCTACAGGGCCCCACTCCTACGAGCAGTACTTC.

The rearrangement links TRBV28 to TRBJ1-4, with a tentative D call TRBD1 (5 bases). CDR1 is MDHEN, CDR2 SYDVKM, per germline. The CDR3 has 15 amino acids. V was shortened by 7 bases and J by 3 bases, with 15 bases between the two germline ends. The CDR3 loop reads CASTYAGQPNEKLFF. The CDR3 DNA is TGTGCCAGCACTTATGCAGGACAACCTAATGAAAAACTGTTTTTT.

This clone showed up just once. The chain employs TRBV19 and TRBJ2-3; D not certain. V gave up 6 bases and J gave up 6 bases, with 10 bases separating them. Germline-derived CDR1 and CDR2 are LNHDA and SQIVND (reference sequence). The CDR3 sequence is 12 residues long. CDR3 region: CASSPLYDTQYF. DNA for the CDR3: TGTGCCAGTAGCCCTTTGTATGATACGCAGTATTTT.

The CDR3 is CASSFSQSGEQYF. Written as DNA, the CDR3 is TGTGCCAGCAGCTTCTCGCAGTCGGGGGAGCAGTACTTC. The chain combines TRBV7-2 with TRBJ2-7; D is perhaps TRBD2 (5 bases). The germline V and J ends were trimmed by 3 bases and 7 bases, with 13 bases remaining between them. The germline V gene has CDR1 SGHTA and CDR2 FQGNSA. This CDR3 spans 13 amino acids.

The rearrangement links TRBV5-1 to TRBJ2-3, with 11 bases aligning to TRBD2. J gave up 5 bases and V 5 bases, and 4 bases lay outside the gene matches. This CDR3 region has 14 residues. Germline V CDR1 and CDR2: SGHRS, YFSETQ. This CDR3 is CASSLAGGGDTQYF. In DNA, the CDR3 is TGCGCCAGCAGTTTAGCGGGAGGGGGAGATACGCAGTATTTT. Filled out from reference TRBV5-1 and TRBJ2-3, the complete variable domain reads KAGVTQTPRYLIKTRGQQVTLSCSPISGHRSVSWYQQTPGQGLQFLFEYFSETQRNKGNFPGRFSGRQFSNSRSEMNVSTLELGDSALYLCASSLAGGGDTQYFGPGTRLTVL.

The V call is TRBV9, the J call TRBJ1-2; 9 bases map to TRBD1. J was trimmed by 4 bases and V by 0 bases; bases with no gene match: 4. The CDR3 contains 15 residues. CDR1 and CDR2 (germline): SGDLS, YYNGEE. DNA for the CDR3: TGTGCCAGCAGCGTAGGTATGGGACAGGGCTATGGCTACACCTTC. It translates to CASSVGMGQGYGYTF.

This chain uses TRBV4-1 with TRBJ1-2, with TRBD1 matching over 7 bases. This CDR3 spans 15 amino acids. The V gene's germline CDR1 is MGHRA and CDR2 YSYEKL. V gave up 0 bases and J gave up 3 bases; unmatched junction bases: 4. As DNA, the CDR3 is TGCGCCAGCAGCCAAGAGGGACAGCCCGACTATGGCTACACCTTC. Translated, it gives CASSQEGQPDYGYTF.

This clone was seen a handful of times. The J gene is TRBJ2-2, the V gene TRBV6-6, with D perhaps TRBD2 (5 bases). V was cut by 8 bases and J by 7 bases, with 17 bases left in between. The CDR3 has 14 amino acids. Germline CDR1 and CDR2: MNHNY and SVGAGI (reference sequence). The CDR3 is CASGNGRAVGELFF. The CDR3 DNA is TGTGCCAGCGGTAATGGGAGAGCGGTCGGGGAGCTGTTTTTT.

CDR3 nucleotides: TGTGCCAGCAGTTACTCGAACGGGGGCGGGGGGGATACGCAGTATTTT. Its protein is CASSYSNGGGGDTQYF. J is TRBJ2-3 and V is TRBV6-6, with 8 bases matching TRBD2. Germline-derived CDR1 and CDR2 are MNHNY and SVGAGI (reference sequence). The CDR3 loop spans 16 amino acids. Germline trimming cut 0 bases from V and 6 bases from J; bases unmatched to any gene: 8.